This T cell receptor (beta chain) was observed in a study of cytomegalovirus exposure and HLA in healthy donors. Study background: A subsequent analysis reported that the 95 to 150 validation repertoires were produced on the same platform that had also been used for the 500 to 700 first-cohort repertoires. The study's findings and limits: Among TCR beta chains, those listed as cytomegalovirus-associated numbered about 160. In vitro work confirmed that a few CMV-associated chains recognize CMV antigens. Reportedly, diagnosis of cytomegalovirus status by the classifier showed high specificity and sensitivity.

Turning to this clone: Antigen unknown.

CDR3 size: 13 residues. V lost 3 bases, J lost 2 bases, and 6 bases lay in between. Germline CDR1 and CDR2: SGDLS and YYNGEE. The assay was immunoSEQ multiplex PCR, and TCRdb's table has in-frame clones only and misses some. The sample records 150,000 to 200,000 clones, approximately 87% being singletons. Sequences were obtained from PBMCs. V is TRBV9 and J is TRBJ1-3, with D possibly being TRBD1 (5 bases). This TCR was recovered from a woman aged 25-40 years in good health and CMV-seronegative. CDR3 DNA: TGTGCCAGCAGCGGGGGCGCTGGAAACACCATATATTTT. Translating it yields CASSGGAGNTIYF.